The TCR beta chain under discussion was sequenced for a study of T-cell memory formation after mild COVID-19. TCRdb recomputed calls from the 5' RACE reads with MiXCR, one row per CDR3 protein. The table shows around 310,000 distinct CDR3 sequences, with 15% to 20% occurring only once. Study-level results: Contracting clones from day 15 to 85 had balanced CD4/CD8; later expanders favoured CD4+.

This clonotype occurred a few times. Its antigen is not known. This CDR3 region has 13 residues. Germline V gene sequence: CDR1 SQVTM, CDR2 ANQGSEA. With 4 bases clipped from V and 6 bases from J, the junction kept 7 bases outside the gene matches. Sequenced sample: PBMCs or a T cell subset sorted from them (not recorded which). The TCR originated in a man between 18 and 35 years old who had mild COVID-19 (a few samples of this study predate the infection). Cell type and time point are not known. The J gene is TRBJ1-2, the V gene TRBV29-1; 8 nucleotides align to TRBD1. The CDR3 reads CSVAGQGADGYTF. CDR3 nucleotide sequence: TGCAGCGTTGCGGGGCAGGGGGCTGATGGCTACACCTTC.